This TCR beta chain came from a study of Tregs in tolerant kidney transplant recipients. Overall study findings and caveats: Tolerant patients' donor-specific Tregs expanded beyond overall Tregs, suggesting antigen-driven growth. Changing PCR primers prevented nucleotide comparison between some patients' samples.

Some clones are missing from TCRdb's copy, which holds only in-frame ones; the method was immunoSEQ multiplex PCR. Of under 20,000 clones listed, over 40% are singletons. Recipient PBMCs carried a CFSE label and met irradiated graft donor PBMCs for six to seven days before FACS sorting. The ends were cut back, 0 bases at V and 0 bases at J, with 15 bases in the middle. The CDR3 contains 18 residues. Germline-derived CDR1 and CDR2 are LGHNA and YSLEER. This clone has just one count. The antigen remains undetermined. The sequence was collected from a human patient who received a combined kidney and bone marrow transplant. The material was CD4+ T cells from blood cultured with allogeneic cells, obtained before the transplant. This chain joins TRBV4-3 and TRBJ2-1; D might be TRBD2 (5 bases). CDR3 nucleotide sequence: TGCGCCAGCAGCCAAGACCCTCGGGGTTTTCGCTCCTACAATGAGCAGTTCTTC. Translated, it gives CASSQDPRGFRSYNEQFF.